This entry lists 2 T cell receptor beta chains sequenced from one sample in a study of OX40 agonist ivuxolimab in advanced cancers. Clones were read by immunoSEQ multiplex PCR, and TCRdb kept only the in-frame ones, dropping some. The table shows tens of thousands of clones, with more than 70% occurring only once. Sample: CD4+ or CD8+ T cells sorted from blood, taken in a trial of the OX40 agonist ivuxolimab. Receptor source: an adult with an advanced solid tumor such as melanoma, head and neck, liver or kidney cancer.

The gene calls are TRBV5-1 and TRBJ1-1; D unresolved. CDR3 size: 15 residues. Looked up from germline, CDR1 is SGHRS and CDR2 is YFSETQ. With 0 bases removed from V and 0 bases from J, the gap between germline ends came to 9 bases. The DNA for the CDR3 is TGCGCCAGCAGCTTGGAATTGGGGATGAACACTGAAGCTTTCTTT. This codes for CASSLELGMNTEAFF.

This chain's CDR3 is CASSLATGIVGYTF. DNA for the CDR3: TGTGCCAGCAGCTTAGCCACAGGGATAGTTGGCTACACCTTC. The chain couples TRBV11-2 to TRBJ1-2; D is perhaps TRBD1 (6 bases). The CDR3 contains 14 residues. The V end was cut by 1 base, the J end by 7 bases, with 13 bases between. Per germline, CDR1 SGHAT and CDR2 FQNNGV.